Below, 19 T cell receptor beta chains from the same sample are listed, as sequenced in a study of PD-L1 blockade in urothelial cancer. Data came from immunoSEQ multiplex PCR; TCRdb stores just in-frame clones and leaves some out. The repertoire has tens of thousands of clones, 90% of them found once; the top ten carry 1.6%. Sample time point: pretreatment peripheral blood. Sequenced material: PBMCs, taken around atezolizumab (anti-PD-L1) treatment. The receptors originated from a man in his sixties with urothelial cancer.

The genes are TRBV2 and TRBJ2-3; D not certain. This CDR3 spans 15 amino acids. Germline lookup yields CDR1 SNHLY and CDR2 FYNNEI. The ends were cut back, 8 bases at V and 6 bases at J, with 21 bases in the middle. Here the CDR3 reads CASAPWVASTDTQYF. The CDR3, as DNA: TGTGCCAGCGCCCCGTGGGTAGCTTCCACCGATACGCAGTATTTT.

This clone was seen a handful of times. The V call is TRBV4-3, the J call TRBJ1-2; possible D gene TRBD1, 5 bases. The germline V gene encodes CDR1 LGHNA and CDR2 YSLEER. Deletions cut 0 bases from V and 3 bases from J, with 11 bases between. The CDR3 sequence is 15 residues long. The CDR3 sequence is CASSQDLRGDYGYTF. For the CDR3, the DNA is TGCGCCAGCAGCCAAGATTTAAGGGGCGACTATGGCTACACCTTC.

The CDR3 region is CASSLIGGGYTF. The CDR3 DNA follows: TGTGCCAGCAGCTTGATCGGAGGCGGCTACACCTTC. V is TRBV5-6 and J is TRBJ1-2; D uncertain. CDR3 size: 12 residues. The germline V gene has CDR1 SGHDT and CDR2 YYEEEE. Trimming pared 1 base from V and 8 bases from J, leaving 9 bases between.

Only a few counts were recorded for this clone. The V gene is TRBV7-8, the J gene TRBJ2-7; TRBD2 matches 12 bases. Germline-derived CDR1 and CDR2 are SGHVS and FQNEAQ. The length of the CDR3 is 18 residues. Trimming at V came to 1 base and at J to 5 bases, leaving 12 bases not matched to a gene. CDR3 in amino acids: CASSLVPPSTSGRDEQYF. CDR3 bases: TGTGCCAGCAGCTTAGTTCCTCCTTCGACTAGCGGGAGAGACGAGCAGTACTTC. Variable domain in full (rest from reference TRBV7-8 and TRBJ2-7): GAGVSQSPRYKVAKRGQDVALRCDPISGHVSLFWYQQALGQGPEFLTYFQNEAQLDKSGLPSDRFFAERPEGSVSTLKIQRTQQEDSAVYLCASSLVPPSTSGRDEQYFGPGTRLTVT.

The gene calls are TRBV10-3 and TRBJ1-2; 8 bases are a match to TRBD1. The V segment lost 3 bases and the J segment 4 bases; nucleotides outside the gene matches: 7. This CDR3 has 15 residues. CDR1 is ENHRY and CDR2 is SYGVKD in the germline V gene. CDR3 nucleotides: TGTGCCATCAGTGACCTGACAGGGGAATTCTATGGCTACACCTTC. Translation: CAISDLTGEFYGYTF.

V usage is TRBV6-5 and J usage is TRBJ2-3, with 10 bases that match TRBD2. CDR3 length equals 15 residues. V was pared by 6 bases and J by 5 bases, with 8 bases of the junction left unmatched. CDR1 is MNHEY, CDR2 SVGAGI, per germline. This chain's CDR3 is CASSLRGLAEDTQYF. CDR3 coding DNA: TGTGCCAGCAGCCTACGAGGACTAGCGGAAGATACGCAGTATTTT.

The chain employs TRBV5-1 and TRBJ2-7, with TRBD1 matching over 8 bases. After removal of 4 bases from V and 2 bases from J, the junction contained 8 bases not matched to a gene. This CDR3 has 15 residues. Germline-derived CDR1 and CDR2 are SGHRS and YFSETQ. CDR3 sequence: CASSSAGGAAYEQYF. The CDR3, as DNA: TGCGCCAGCAGCAGCGCAGGGGGCGCGGCCTACGAGCAGTACTTC.

V usage is TRBV6-1 and J usage is TRBJ2-7, with 7 bases matching TRBD2. The CDR3 contains 14 residues. Germline CDR1 and CDR2: MNHNS and SASEGT. V dropped 7 bases and J dropped 3; count of bases not matched to a gene: 9. CDR3 sequence: CASIIGPGGYEQYF. Written as DNA, the CDR3 is TGTGCCAGCATTATAGGACCGGGGGGCTACGAGCAGTACTTC.

This clone was seen just once. The chain has TRBV11-1 and TRBJ2-6, with 9 bases identical to TRBD2. The CDR3 totals 18 residues. CDR1 SGHAT and CDR2 FQDESV come from the germline V gene (reference sequence). J was trimmed by 0 bases and V by 6 bases; bases with no gene match: 9. CDR3 residues: CASRLRTSDTSGANVLTF. CDR3 coding DNA: TGTGCCAGCAGACTGCGGACTAGCGATACCTCTGGGGCCAACGTCCTGACTTTC.

V is TRBV7-5 and J is TRBJ1-6. TRBV7-5 corresponds to a pseudogene. There are 16 residues in the CDR3. CDR3 sequence reads: CVRWGGWGLDNSPLHF. CDR3 DNA: TGTGTCAGATGGGGGGGATGGGGTCTAGATAATTCACCCCTCCACTTT.

This chain uses TRBV4-3 with TRBJ1-3; no clear D. The CDR3 extends over 17 amino acids. V lost 0 bases to trimming and J lost 0 bases, with 12 bases between them. The germline CDR1 and CDR2 sequences are LGHNA and YSLEER. The CDR3 spells CASSQDVRSISGNTIYF. CDR3 coding DNA: TGCGCCAGCAGCCAAGATGTGAGGTCTATCTCTGGAAACACCATATATTTT.

This sequence joins TRBV5-1 and TRBJ2-7; the match to TRBD1 covers 9 bases. CDR1 and CDR2 (germline): SGHRS, YFSETQ. With V trimmed by 3 bases and J by 2 bases, 3 bases remained unmatched. The CDR3 totals 14 residues. The CDR3 region is CASSWGQGAYEQYF. For the CDR3, the DNA is TGCGCCAGCAGCTGGGGACAGGGTGCCTACGAGCAGTACTTC. The complete variable domain, with remaining parts taken from reference TRBV5-1 and TRBJ2-7, reads KAGVTQTPRYLIKTRGQQVTLSCSPISGHRSVSWYQQTPGQGLQFLFEYFSETQRNKGNFPGRFSGRQFSNSRSEMNVSTLELGDSALYLCASSWGQGAYEQYFGPGTRLTVT.

The chain combines TRBV6-1 with TRBJ2-7, with D maybe TRBD1 (6 bases). The CDR3 length is 12 residues. CDR1 is MNHNS, CDR2 SASEGT, per germline. Trimming shortened V by 2 bases and J by 12 bases, and 14 bases separated the two germline ends. CDR3 DNA: TGTGCCAGCAGTGAAAAGGGGTCCAGGGGGTACTTC. This codes for CASSEKGSRGYF.

The chain employs TRBV27 and TRBJ1-2; no definite D call. The V end lost 8 bases, the J end lost 8 bases, and 18 bases lay between the germline ends. Germline-derived CDR1 and CDR2 are MNHEY and SMNVEV (reference sequence). This CDR3 is built from 13 residues. The DNA of the CDR3 is TGTGCCAGCGCCGTAGCGGGGAGAGGAGGCTACACCTTC. It is translated as CASAVAGRGGYTF.

J is TRBJ2-5 and V is TRBV7-8; D gene ambiguous. Germline loops: CDR1 SGHVS, CDR2 FQNEAQ. The CDR3 loop spans 12 amino acids. Trimming removed 2 bases from V and 5 bases from J, with 6 bases in between. The CDR3 reads CASSLPRETQYF. CDR3 nucleotide sequence: TGTGCCAGCAGCTTACCTAGGGAGACCCAGTACTTC. Combining the CDR3 with reference TRBV7-8 and TRBJ2-5 gives the whole variable domain GAGVSQSPRYKVAKRGQDVALRCDPISGHVSLFWYQQALGQGPEFLTYFQNEAQLDKSGLPSDRFFAERPEGSVSTLKIQRTQQEDSAVYLCASSLPRETQYFGPGTRLLVL.

The gene calls are TRBV7-2 and TRBJ2-5, with 9 nucleotides matching TRBD2. This CDR3 is built from 17 residues. CDR1 SGHTA and CDR2 FQGNSA come from the germline V gene. Trimming removed 3 bases from V and 5 bases from J; junction bases left unmatched: 13. Here the CDR3 reads CASSFMGGGGARETQYF. The DNA of the CDR3 is TGTGCCAGCAGCTTTATGGGCGGCGGGGGGGCCCGGGAGACCCAGTACTTC.

The chain has TRBV6-6 and TRBJ2-2; tentatively, D is TRBD2 (6 bases). The V and J ends lost 7 bases and 6 bases respectively, with 18 bases between them. CDR1 MNHNY and CDR2 SVGAGI come from the germline V gene (reference sequence). CDR3 size: 15 residues. The CDR3 DNA reads as TGTGCCAGCACCCCGGGACTCCTTAAATCCGGGGAGCTGTTTTTT. Translating it yields CASTPGLLKSGELFF.

This CDR3 is CASSASTRAYEQYF. CDR3 bases: TGTGCCAGCAGCGCGTCTACTAGGGCCTACGAGCAGTACTTC. This chain connects TRBV9 to TRBJ2-7; D may be TRBD2 (5 bases). The CDR3 loop spans 14 amino acids. V lost 3 bases and J lost 2, with 12 bases in between. CDR1 is SGDLS and CDR2 is YYNGEE in the germline V gene.

The rearrangement links TRBV2 to TRBJ1-5; 7 nucleotides align to TRBD1. This CDR3 region has 15 residues. Germline CDR1 SNHLY, CDR2 FYNNEI. V lost 6 bases and J lost 2; bases outside the gene matches: 7. The CDR3 spells CASRAQGPGNQPQHF. DNA of the CDR3: TGTGCCAGCAGGGCACAGGGGCCTGGCAATCAGCCCCAGCATTTT.